A single sample is the source of the 20 T cell receptor beta chains below, sequenced in a study of cytomegalovirus exposure and HLA in healthy donors (dated by TCRdb to the late 2010s). The library was generated by the immunoSEQ multiplex PCR assay. The multiplex PCR relied on a mix of 60 forward primers for TCR Vbeta segments and 13 reverse primers for TCR Jbeta segments. What TCRdb holds here is the immuneACCESS table cut down to in-frame rearrangements. Part of the clones is not present; checked against another copy, under half of the missing clones reflect an unresolved V gene, and the others are unexplained. This sample is represented by 78,000 or so clones; over 60% of them were singletons. The ten largest account for roughly 4.5% of the sample. The sequencing input was PBMCs. All receptors come from a male donor in good health and CMV-seropositive.

This sequence joins TRBV7-2 and TRBJ1-1; 8 bases are a match to TRBD1. J was trimmed by 5 bases and V by 5 bases; bases with no gene match: 4. This CDR3 is 13 amino acids long. Germline lookup yields CDR1 SGHTA and CDR2 FQGNSA. For the CDR3, the DNA is TGTGCCAGCAGCCAGGGGGCGCGGACTGAAGCTTTCTTT. Residues: CASSQGARTEAFF. The full variable domain, in which reference TRBV7-2 and TRBJ1-1 provide the parts outside the CDR3, is GAGVSQSPSNKVTEKGKDVELRCDPISGHTALYWYRQSLGQGLEFLIYFQGNSAPDKSGLPSDRFSAERTGGSVSTLTIQRTQQEDSAVYLCASSQGARTEAFFGQGTRLTVV.

The chain joins TRBV16 to TRBJ1-1; D gene uncertain. Germline V CDR1 and CDR2: KGHSY, FQNENV. This CDR3 has 15 residues. Trimming stripped 2 bases from V and 1 base from J, with 11 bases between. CDR3 sequence (DNA): TGTGCCAGCAGCCAACGCGGGGTGGGGAACACTGAAGCTTTCTTT. It yields the protein CASSQRGVGNTEAFF.

The J gene is TRBJ2-1, the V gene TRBV5-5; tentatively, D is TRBD1 (6 bases). The germline gives CDR1 SGHKS, CDR2 YYEKEE (reference sequence). The V end lost 1 base, the J end lost 10 bases, and 12 bases lay between the germline ends. CDR3 length: 13 residues. CDR3 sequence reads: CASSLTGRGEQFF. The DNA of the CDR3 is TGTGCCAGCAGCTTGACAGGGCGAGGAGAGCAGTTCTTC.

The rearrangement links TRBV10-2 to TRBJ1-2; D unclear. The CDR3 length is 12 residues. V gave up 6 bases and J gave up 3 bases, with 8 bases separating them. Germline-derived CDR1 and CDR2 are WSHSY and SAAADI. The CDR3 bases are TGCGCCAGCAGCGGGGAATACTATGGCTACACCTTC. Amino acid sequence: CASSGEYYGYTF.

This clone was observed a few times. The rearrangement uses TRBV28 and TRBJ1-2, with no clear D. CDR3 length: 17 residues. Trimming took off 7 bases at V and 7 bases at J, with 28 bases between the two ends. Germline CDR1 MDHEN, CDR2 SYDVKM. CDR3 coding DNA: TGTGCCAGCAATCATGGCAGGATTGGTTCTTGGATTGGTGGCTACACCTTC. This encodes CASNHGRIGSWIGGYTF.

This clone was counted a few times. The genes are TRBV25-1 and TRBJ1-2; possible D gene TRBD1, 5 bases. The CDR3 is 14 residues long. The germline gives CDR1 MGHDK, CDR2 SYGVNS. Trimming took off 2 bases at V and 5 bases at J, with 12 bases between the two ends. CDR3 in amino acids: CASSEGHLEYGYTF. The CDR3 DNA reads TGTGCCAGCAGTGAAGGACACCTCGAATATGGCTACACCTTC.

The rearrangement links TRBV7-9 to TRBJ2-7; D unresolved. V was shortened by 3 bases and J by 3 bases, with 3 bases between the two germline ends. This CDR3 is 11 amino acids long. The germline gives CDR1 SEHNR, CDR2 FQNEAQ (reference sequence). CDR3 loop: CASSFLYEQYF. In DNA, the CDR3 is TGTGCCAGCAGCTTCCTCTACGAGCAGTACTTC.

This clone was counted a few times. The V and J genes are TRBV6-1 and TRBJ1-1; possible D gene TRBD1, 6 bases. The V and J ends lost 6 bases and 7 bases respectively, with 18 bases between them. The germline gives CDR1 MNHNS, CDR2 SASEGT. CDR3 length equals 14 residues. CDR3 sequence (DNA): TGTGCCAGCAGGGAACAGGGTTACCAGGTTGAAGCTTTCTTT. It codes for CASREQGYQVEAFF.

The rearrangement joins TRBV6-5 to TRBJ2-5; TRBD2 aligns across 12 bases. The CDR3 extends over 15 amino acids. The germline gives CDR1 MNHEY, CDR2 SVGAGI. Losses at the gene ends were 7 bases for V and 4 bases for J; bases not matched to a gene: 7. Here the CDR3 reads CASIASGGAIETQYF. The CDR3 region has the DNA TGTGCCAGCATAGCTAGCGGGGGGGCTATAGAGACCCAGTACTTC.

The V and J genes are TRBV7-9 and TRBJ2-7, with D possibly TRBD2 on 5 matching bases. Trimming removed 0 bases from V and 7 bases from J, with 13 bases in between. Germline V gene lookup returns CDR1 SEHNR and CDR2 FQNEAQ (reference sequence). The CDR3 is 14 residues long. The CDR3 coding sequence is TGTGCCAGCAGCTTAGCCTTGGACGAGCGGGAGCAGTACTTC. It specifies CASSLALDEREQYF.

The V gene is TRBV28, the J gene TRBJ2-7, with D possibly being TRBD2 (5 bases). V lost 8 bases and J 0 bases, leaving 14 bases between the germline ends. Germline V lookup: CDR1 MDHEN, CDR2 SYDVKM. The CDR3 length is 14 residues. CDR3 sequence (DNA): TGTGCCAGCCTGACCCCGGGAAGCTCCTACGAGCAGTACTTC. Its translation is CASLTPGSSYEQYF.

This clone was counted a single time. The rearrangement links TRBV6-5 to TRBJ1-1; the match to TRBD1 covers 7 bases. CDR3 size: 15 residues. The ends lost 6 bases at V and 0 bases at J; junction bases unmatched: 7. Germline-derived CDR1 and CDR2 are MNHEY and SVGAGI. The CDR3 DNA follows: TGTGCCAGCAGCCGCCCCGGGACAGTGAACACTGAAGCTTTCTTT. It specifies CASSRPGTVNTEAFF.

This clone has only one observation. This sequence joins TRBV5-4 and TRBJ2-7, with 7 bases that match TRBD2. The V gene end was trimmed by 1 base and the J gene end by 4 bases; junction bases not matched to a gene: 2. Germline CDR1 is SGHNT and CDR2 is YYREEE (reference sequence). CDR3 length: 13 residues. The CDR3, as DNA: TGTGCCAGCAGCTTGTCGGGAGGTTACGAGCAGTACTTC. Amino acid sequence: CASSLSGGYEQYF.

The V gene is TRBV4-3, the J gene TRBJ2-3; a possible D gene is TRBD2 (6 bases). CDR3 length equals 16 residues. The V gene lost 0 bases and the J gene lost 4 bases, with 14 bases spanning the gap. The germline V gene encodes CDR1 LGHNA and CDR2 YSLEER. The DNA of the CDR3 is TGCGCCAGCAGCCAAGACCGAGGGAGGCGGGCAGATACGCAGTATTTT. It encodes CASSQDRGRRADTQYF.

V and J are TRBV6-1 and TRBJ2-7, with D maybe TRBD1 (6 bases). This CDR3 comprises 13 residues. V was pared by 7 bases and J by 2 bases, with 12 bases between. The germline V gene encodes CDR1 MNHNS and CDR2 SASEGT. The CDR3 nucleotides are TGTGCCAGCAAGCCTACAGGGCCCTACGAGCAGTACTTC. This gives the protein CASKPTGPYEQYF.

The V call is TRBV28, the J call TRBJ2-7, with a tentative D call TRBD2 (6 bases). V was clipped by 1 base and J by 3 bases, with 7 bases between them. The CDR3 is 13 residues long. Germline CDR1 MDHEN, CDR2 SYDVKM. The chain's CDR3 is CASSLLGLYEQYF. CDR3 sequence (DNA): TGTGCCAGCAGTTTATTGGGACTCTACGAGCAGTACTTC.

There are a few counts of this clone. CDR3 bases: TGCGCCAGCAGCTTGGCACTGACAGACCAAGAGACCCAGTACTTC. Translation gives CASSLALTDQETQYF. The chain employs TRBV5-1 and TRBJ2-5, with D perhaps TRBD1 (5 bases). Trimming removed 0 bases from V and 0 bases from J, with 9 bases in between. Germline lookup yields CDR1 SGHRS and CDR2 YFSETQ. The CDR3 is 15 residues long.

The chain joins TRBV6-1 to TRBJ2-5; no firm D call. Per the germline V gene, CDR1 is MNHNS and CDR2 is SASEGT. V gave up 3 bases and J gave up 3 bases, with 8 bases separating them. This CDR3 comprises 13 residues. The CDR3 DNA is TGTGCCAGCAGTGATCACAGTAAAGAGACCCAGTACTTC. This codes for CASSDHSKETQYF.

Concerning this clone: A junction end diverges from the germline sequence, so it may reflect a read error. The chain has TRBV30 and TRBJ2-5; TRBD2 is a possible D gene (7 bases). The length of the CDR3 is 13 residues. Germline V lookup: CDR1 GTSNPN, CDR2 SVGIG (reference sequence). CDR3 protein: CAWSARGGGRGDF. CDR3 DNA sequence: TGTGCCTGGAGCGCACGGGGAGGGGGTAGGGGGGACTTC.

V and J are TRBV4-1 and TRBJ1-5; a weak D match, TRBD1 (5 bases). The CDR3 has 18 residues. CDR1 is MGHRA, CDR2 YSYEKL, per germline. Trimming pared 1 base from V and 3 bases from J, leaving 19 bases between. CDR3 region: CASSQVGGWGIYNQPQHF. The CDR3 nucleotides read TGCGCCAGCAGCCAAGTCGGGGGATGGGGCATTTACAATCAGCCCCAGCATTTT.